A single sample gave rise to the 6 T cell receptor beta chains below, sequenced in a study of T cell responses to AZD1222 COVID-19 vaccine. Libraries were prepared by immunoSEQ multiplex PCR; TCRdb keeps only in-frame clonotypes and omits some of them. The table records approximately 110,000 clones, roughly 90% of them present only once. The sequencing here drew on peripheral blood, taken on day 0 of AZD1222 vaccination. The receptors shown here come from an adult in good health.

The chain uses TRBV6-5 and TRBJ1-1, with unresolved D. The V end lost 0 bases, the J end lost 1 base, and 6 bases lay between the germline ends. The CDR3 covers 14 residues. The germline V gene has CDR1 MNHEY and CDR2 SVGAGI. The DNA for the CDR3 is TGTGCCAGCAGTTACTCGTTGCAGAACACTGAAGCTTTCTTT. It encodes CASSYSLQNTEAFF.

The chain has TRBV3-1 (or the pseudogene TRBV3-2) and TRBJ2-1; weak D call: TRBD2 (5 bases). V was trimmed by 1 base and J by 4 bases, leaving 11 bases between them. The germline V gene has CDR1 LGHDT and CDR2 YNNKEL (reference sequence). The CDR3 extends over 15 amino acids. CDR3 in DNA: TGTGCCAGCAGCCAAGGTACAGCGGAGTACAATGAGCAGTTCTTC. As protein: CASSQGTAEYNEQFF.

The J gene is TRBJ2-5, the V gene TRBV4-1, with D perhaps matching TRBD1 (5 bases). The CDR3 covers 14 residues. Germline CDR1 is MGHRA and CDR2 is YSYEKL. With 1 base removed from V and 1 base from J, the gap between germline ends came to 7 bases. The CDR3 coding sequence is TGCGCCAGCAGCCAAGGGGGCTTCCAAGAGACCCAGTACTTC. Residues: CASSQGGFQETQYF.

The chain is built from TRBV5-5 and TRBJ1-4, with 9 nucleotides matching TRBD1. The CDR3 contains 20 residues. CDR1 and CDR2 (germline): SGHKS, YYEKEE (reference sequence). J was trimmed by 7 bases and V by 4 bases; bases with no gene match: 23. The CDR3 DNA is TGTGCCAGCAGCCATCACCGGGACAGGGAGGACTGGACCGTGATTGAAAAACTGTTTTTT. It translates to CASSHHRDREDWTVIEKLFF.

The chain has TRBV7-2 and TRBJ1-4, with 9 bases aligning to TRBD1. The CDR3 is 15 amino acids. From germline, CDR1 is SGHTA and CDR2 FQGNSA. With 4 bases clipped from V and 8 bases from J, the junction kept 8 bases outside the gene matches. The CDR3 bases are TGTGCCAGCAGCTCCGCCGGGACAGGGCGAGAAAAACTGTTTTTT. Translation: CASSSAGTGREKLFF.

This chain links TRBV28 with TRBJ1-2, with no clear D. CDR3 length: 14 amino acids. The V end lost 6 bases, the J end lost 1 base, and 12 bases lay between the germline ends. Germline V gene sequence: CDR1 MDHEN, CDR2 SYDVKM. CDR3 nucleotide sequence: TGTGCCAGCAGGATACCACAGATTAACTATGGCTACACCTTC. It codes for CASRIPQINYGYTF.